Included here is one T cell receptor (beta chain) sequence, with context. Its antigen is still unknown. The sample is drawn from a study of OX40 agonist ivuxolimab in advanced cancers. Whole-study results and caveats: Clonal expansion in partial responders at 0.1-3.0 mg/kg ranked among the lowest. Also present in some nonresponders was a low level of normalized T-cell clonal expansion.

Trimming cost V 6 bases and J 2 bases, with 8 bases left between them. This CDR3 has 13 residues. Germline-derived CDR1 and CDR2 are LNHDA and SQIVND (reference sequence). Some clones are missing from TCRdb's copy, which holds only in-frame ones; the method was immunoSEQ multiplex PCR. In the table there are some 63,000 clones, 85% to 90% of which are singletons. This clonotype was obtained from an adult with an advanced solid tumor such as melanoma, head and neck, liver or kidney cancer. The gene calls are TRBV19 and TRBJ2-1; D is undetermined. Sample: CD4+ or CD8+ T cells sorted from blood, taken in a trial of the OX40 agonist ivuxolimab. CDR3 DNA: TGTGCCAGTAGCTCCCAACCCTACAATGAGCAGTTCTTC. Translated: CASSSQPYNEQFF.